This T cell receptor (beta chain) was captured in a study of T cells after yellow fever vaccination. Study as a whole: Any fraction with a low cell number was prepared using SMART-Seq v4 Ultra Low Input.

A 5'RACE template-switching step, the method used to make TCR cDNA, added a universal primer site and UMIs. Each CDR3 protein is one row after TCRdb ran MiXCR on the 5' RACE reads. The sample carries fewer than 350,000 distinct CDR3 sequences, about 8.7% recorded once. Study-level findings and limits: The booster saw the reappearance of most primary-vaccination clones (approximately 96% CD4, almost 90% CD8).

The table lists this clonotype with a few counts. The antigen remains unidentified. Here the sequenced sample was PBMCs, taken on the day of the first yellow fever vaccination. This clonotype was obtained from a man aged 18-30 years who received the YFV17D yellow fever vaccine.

The CDR3 DNA is TGTGCCAGCAGCCGAAGACAATTGGACAGGGCAACTAATGAAAAACTGTTTTTT. It translates to CASSRRQLDRATNEKLFF. The V and J genes are TRBV11-2 and TRBJ1-4, with 8 bases identical to TRBD1. The germline gives CDR1 SGHAT, CDR2 FQNNGV. V lost 5 bases and J lost 0; bases outside the gene matches: 11. The CDR3 runs 18 residues.